The 7 T cell receptor beta chains presented below share a single source sample, sequenced in a study of T cell responses to AZD1222 COVID-19 vaccine. Only in-frame clones appear in the TCRdb table, and some are missing; sequencing was by immunoSEQ multiplex PCR. The table records roughly 120,000 clones, roughly nine tenths of them present only once. This specimen consisted of peripheral blood, obtained on day 0 of AZD1222 vaccination. These receptors were collected from an adult in good health.

This sequence joins TRBV3-1 (or the pseudogene TRBV3-2) and TRBJ2-2, with TRBD2 as a possible D gene (5 bases). Germline V gene lookup returns CDR1 LGHDT and CDR2 YNNKEL (reference sequence). CDR3 length: 15 residues. Trimming pared 0 bases from V and 6 bases from J, leaving 11 bases between. CDR3 sequence: CASSQDVSVAGELFF. The CDR3 DNA reads as TGTGCCAGCAGCCAAGACGTTAGCGTGGCCGGGGAGCTGTTTTTT.

V is TRBV27 and J is TRBJ1-2; D remains unclear. Germline CDR1 is MNHEY and CDR2 is SMNVEV (reference sequence). The CDR3 consists of 13 residues. The V end lost 6 bases, the J end lost 4 bases, and 12 bases lay between the germline ends. CDR3 sequence reads: CASRARGAYGYTF. The CDR3 DNA sequence: TGTGCCAGCAGGGCCCGGGGTGCCTATGGCTACACCTTC.

The gene calls are TRBV3-1 (or the pseudogene TRBV3-2) and TRBJ1-6; D is uncertain. This CDR3 has 15 amino acids. The ends were cut back, 0 bases at V and 4 bases at J, with 7 bases in the middle. Germline assignment: CDR1 LGHDT and CDR2 YNNKEL (reference sequence). This CDR3 reads CASSQDARYNSPLHF. CDR3 coding DNA: TGTGCCAGCAGCCAAGATGCCAGATATAATTCACCCCTCCACTTT.

This clone appeared a single time. The chain carries TRBV30 and TRBJ1-3; TRBD1 might be the D (5 bases). The ends were cut back, 4 bases at V and 4 bases at J, with 20 bases in the middle. This CDR3 is 16 amino acids long. In germline, CDR1 is GTSNPN, CDR2 SVGIG (reference sequence). CDR3 coding DNA: TGTGCCTGGACCCCATGGTCACTGACAGTGGGAAACACCATATATTTT. Translating gives CAWTPWSLTVGNTIYF.

V usage is TRBV5-1 and J usage is TRBJ1-6, with D hard to call. The ends were cut back, 4 bases at V and 6 bases at J, with 8 bases in the middle. The V gene's germline CDR1 is SGHRS and CDR2 YFSETQ. The CDR3 totals 13 residues. DNA for the CDR3: TGCGCCAGCAGCCCGGACTCTAATTCACCCCTCCACTTT. Its translation: CASSPDSNSPLHF.

The chain uses TRBV7-9 and TRBJ2-5, with 8 positions matching TRBD2. The CDR3 consists of 14 residues. Germline V gives CDR1 SEHNR, CDR2 FQNEAQ (reference sequence). Germline trimming cut 3 bases from V and 4 bases from J; bases unmatched to any gene: 4. The CDR3 loop is CASSLEAGAETQYF. The CDR3 DNA reads TGTGCCAGCAGCTTGGAAGCGGGAGCAGAGACCCAGTACTTC.

This rearrangement joins TRBV7-3 to TRBJ2-2, with unresolved D. CDR3 length: 12 residues. Per germline, CDR1 SGHTA and CDR2 FQGTGA. V lost 2 bases and J 5 bases, leaving 3 bases between the germline ends. This chain's CDR3 is CASSLLTGELFF. The CDR3 DNA is TGTGCCAGCAGCTTATTAACCGGGGAGCTGTTTTTT.